Below are 2 T cell receptor beta chains sequenced from a single sample in a study of OX40 agonist ivuxolimab in advanced cancers. Clones were sequenced by immunoSEQ multiplex PCR, and TCRdb holds only the in-frame ones, with some missing. Of 70,000 to 95,000 clones in the sample, 88% were seen once. Sequenced here: CD4+ or CD8+ T cells sorted from blood, sampled in a trial of the OX40 agonist ivuxolimab. Receptor source: an adult with an advanced solid tumor such as melanoma, head and neck, liver or kidney cancer.

The sample holds a few counts of this clone. The chain employs TRBV11-3 and TRBJ2-3; the D gene is possibly TRBD2 (5 bases). There are 12 residues in the CDR3. The V gene's germline CDR1 is SGHNT and CDR2 YENEEA. With 3 bases removed from V and 12 bases from J, the gap between germline ends came to 13 bases. DNA for the CDR3: TGTGCCAGCAGCTTTGGTTGGGGAGAACAGTATTTT. Translation: CASSFGWGEQYF. Drawing the rest from reference TRBV11-3 and TRBJ2-3, the complete variable domain is EAGVVQSPRYKIIEKKQPVAFWCNPISGHNTLYWYLQNLGQGPELLIRYENEEAVDDSQLPKDRFSAERLKGVDSTLKIQPAELGDSAVYLCASSFGWGEQYFGPGTRLTVL.

The gene calls are TRBV5-1 and TRBJ2-3; no firm D call. V was pared by 4 bases and J by 2 bases, with 8 bases between. Germline assignment: CDR1 SGHRS and CDR2 YFSETQ. This CDR3 is built from 13 residues. CDR3 region: CASSNPSTDTQYF. In DNA, the CDR3 is TGCGCCAGCAGCAACCCCTCCACAGATACGCAGTATTTT.